The next 18 T cell receptor beta chains were all read from a single sample in a study of OX40 agonist ivuxolimab in advanced cancers. Measured with immunoSEQ multiplex PCR; TCRdb has only the in-frame clones, and not every one. The sample has roughly 28,000 clones; over 75% are singletons. The specimen was CD4+ or CD8+ T cells sorted from blood, collected in a trial of the OX40 agonist ivuxolimab. All receptors derive from an adult with an advanced solid tumor such as melanoma, head and neck, liver or kidney cancer.

Details on this clone: An end of the junction differs from the germline gene, which may be a read error. This chain uses TRBV13 with TRBJ2-1; 9 positions agree with TRBD2. CDR3 length equals 16 residues. Per the germline V gene, CDR1 is PRHDT and CDR2 is FYEKMQ (reference sequence). CDR3 nucleotides: TGTGCCAGCAGGTTAGAGGCTAGCGGGATGTACAATGAGCAGTTCTTC. This encodes CASRLEASGMYNEQFF.

This sequence joins TRBV27 and TRBJ1-2; 7 nucleotides align to TRBD1. The V and J ends lost 4 bases and 4 bases, in that order; junction bases with no gene match: 6. Per the germline V gene, CDR1 is MNHEY and CDR2 is SMNVEV (reference sequence). This CDR3 is built from 14 residues. CDR3 in amino acids: CASSSLGQVYGYTF. CDR3 sequence (DNA): TGTGCCAGCAGTTCCCTCGGACAGGTCTATGGCTACACCTTC.

V and J are TRBV28 and TRBJ2-3; D unresolved. From germline, CDR1 is MDHEN and CDR2 SYDVKM. V gave up 1 base and J gave up 5 bases, with 19 bases separating them. The CDR3 consists of 17 residues. CDR3 loop: CASSLSPFRALLDTQYF. In DNA, the CDR3 is TGTGCCAGCAGTTTATCACCTTTCCGGGCTCTGTTAGATACGCAGTATTTT.

The sample holds one count of this clone. This chain uses TRBV28 with TRBJ1-5; a possible D gene is TRBD1 (5 bases). Between the trimmed V and J ends, which lost 5 bases and 3 bases, there was a span of 14 bases. CDR1 and CDR2 (germline): MDHEN, SYDVKM. This CDR3 is 15 amino acids long. CDR3 nucleotide sequence: TGTGCCAGCAGTATACTACAGGCTAACAATCAGCCCCAGCATTTT. It encodes CASSILQANNQPQHF.

Concerning this clone itself: Other DNA sequences in the same sample also yield this CDR3. The chain has TRBV5-4 and TRBJ2-1; possibly TRBD2 for D (7 bases). This CDR3 region has 13 residues. Germline CDR1 and CDR2: SGHNT and YYREEE (reference sequence). V gave up 1 base and J gave up 7 bases, with 9 bases separating them. CDR3 in DNA: TGTGCCAGCAGCTTGAGGGGGGGGAATGAGCAGTTCTTC. Amino acid sequence: CASSLRGGNEQFF.

The rearrangement uses TRBV27 and TRBJ2-7; D is ambiguous. Germline-derived CDR1 and CDR2 are MNHEY and SMNVEV (reference sequence). With 5 bases removed from V and 2 bases from J, the gap between germline ends came to 10 bases. The CDR3 length is 13 residues. The CDR3 spells CASSTDPTYEQYF. Here the CDR3 DNA reads TGTGCCAGCAGTACGGACCCGACCTACGAGCAGTACTTC.

V gene TRBV27 combines with J gene TRBJ2-4; D might be TRBD2 (5 bases). Trimming shortened V by 3 bases and J by 2 bases, and 14 bases separated the two germline ends. The germline V gene encodes CDR1 MNHEY and CDR2 SMNVEV (reference sequence). CDR3 length equals 16 residues. CDR3 in amino acids: CASSLRVGNSKNIQYF. The CDR3 nucleotides read TGTGCCAGCAGTTTGAGGGTAGGGAACTCCAAAAACATTCAGTACTTC.

The rearrangement joins TRBV12-5 to TRBJ2-3, with D possibly being TRBD2 (6 bases). Per the germline V gene, CDR1 is LGHNT and CDR2 is FRNRAP. The CDR3 totals 16 residues. The V and J ends lost 0 bases and 3 bases respectively, with 13 bases between them. DNA for the CDR3: TGTGCTAGTGGTTTGGTAGGGGCAGGGAGGACAGATACGCAGTATTTT. Residues: CASGLVGAGRTDTQYF.

The chain employs TRBV19 and TRBJ1-1; D is perhaps TRBD1 (6 bases). This CDR3 comprises 15 residues. Per the germline V gene, CDR1 is LNHDA and CDR2 is SQIVND (reference sequence). V lost 4 bases to trimming and J lost 0 bases, with 12 bases between them. DNA for the CDR3: TGTGCCAGTAGTACCGGAGGACAGCTGAACACTGAAGCTTTCTTT. It yields the protein CASSTGGQLNTEAFF. Complete variable domain (other parts from reference TRBV19 and TRBJ1-1): DGGITQSPKYLFRKEGQNVTLSCEQNLNHDAMYWYRQDPGQGLRLIYYSQIVNDFQKGDIAEGYSVSREKKESFPLTVTSAQKNPTAFYLCASSTGGQLNTEAFFGQGTRLTVV.

The V and J genes are TRBV11-1 and TRBJ2-1; 8 nucleotides match TRBD2. There are 15 residues in the CDR3. CDR1 and CDR2 from the germline V gene are SGHAT and FQDESV (reference sequence). V was clipped by 4 bases and J by 2 bases; unmatched bases: 4. The CDR3 is CASSSTSGAYNEQFF. CDR3 bases: TGTGCCAGCAGCTCAACTAGCGGCGCCTACAATGAGCAGTTCTTC. Complete variable domain (other parts from reference TRBV11-1 and TRBJ2-1): EAEVAQSPRYKITEKSQAVAFWCDPISGHATLYWYRQILGQGPELLVQFQDESVVDDSQLPKDRFSAERLKGVDSTLKIQPAELGDSAMYLCASSSTSGAYNEQFFGPGTRLTVL.

The chain couples TRBV9 to TRBJ2-7; TRBD1 agrees at 9 bases. The germline gives CDR1 SGDLS, CDR2 YYNGEE. J was trimmed by 7 bases and V by 4 bases; bases with no gene match: 9. This CDR3 has 14 amino acids. As DNA, the CDR3 is TGTGCCAGCAGCTTTGGACAGGGGCCCTTGGAGCAGTACTTC. It is translated as CASSFGQGPLEQYF.

The V gene is TRBV9, the J gene TRBJ1-1; D is ambiguous. Trimming removed 3 bases at V and 0 bases at J, with 12 bases between. CDR1 and CDR2 from the germline V gene are SGDLS and YYNGEE. The CDR3 loop spans 15 amino acids. Here the CDR3 DNA reads TGTGCCAGCAGCGCCGCGGGAAAGATGAACACTGAAGCTTTCTTT. Translated: CASSAAGKMNTEAFF.

CDR3 DNA: TGTGCCAGCAGCTTCGGACAGGGTAACACCGGGGAGCTGTTTTTT. This translates into CASSFGQGNTGELFF. The gene calls are TRBV5-6 and TRBJ2-2; TRBD1 aligns across 8 bases. This CDR3 is built from 15 residues. CDR1 is SGHDT and CDR2 is YYEEEE in the germline V gene. V lost 2 bases and J lost 2; bases outside the gene matches: 2.

The chain recombines TRBV13 with TRBJ1-1; D not resolved. The CDR3 extends over 15 amino acids. CDR1 and CDR2 (germline): PRHDT, FYEKMQ (reference sequence). V was clipped by 0 bases and J by 4 bases, with 12 bases between them. The CDR3 region is CASSLGYPPSTEAFF. The CDR3 region has the DNA TGTGCCAGCAGCTTAGGCTATCCGCCGAGCACTGAAGCTTTCTTT.

This sequence joins TRBV9 and TRBJ2-7; 10 nucleotides match TRBD2. V lost 4 bases, J lost 1 base, and 11 bases stayed unmatched. Germline V gives CDR1 SGDLS, CDR2 YYNGEE. CDR3 length equals 17 residues. The CDR3 reads CASSPSSGTSESYEQYF. CDR3 coding DNA: TGTGCCAGCAGCCCCAGTTCCGGGACTAGCGAGTCCTACGAGCAGTACTTC.

The chain combines TRBV30 with TRBJ2-3; possibly TRBD2 for D (6 bases). The CDR3 is 14 amino acids. The germline V and J ends were trimmed by 5 bases and 3 bases, with 15 bases remaining between them. CDR1 is GTSNPN, CDR2 SVGIG, per germline (reference sequence). The CDR3 sequence: CAWGYAGPTDTQYF. The CDR3 coding sequence is TGTGCCTGGGGGTACGCGGGACCGACAGATACGCAGTATTTT.

V and J are TRBV28 and TRBJ2-3; D is perhaps TRBD2 (6 bases). V was clipped by 3 bases and J by 4 bases, with 11 bases between them. The germline V gene has CDR1 MDHEN and CDR2 SYDVKM. The length of the CDR3 is 14 residues. CDR3 sequence: CASSFELASDTQYF. As DNA, the CDR3 is TGTGCCAGCAGTTTCGAGCTAGCGTCAGATACGCAGTATTTT.

This rearrangement joins TRBV7-5 to TRBJ2-2. TRBV7-5 is labeled a pseudogene. The CDR3 runs to 18 residues. CDR3 protein: CVRSLGTSYPWGTGELFF. CDR3 nucleotide sequence: TGTGTCAGAAGCTTGGGGACCAGTTACCCTTGGGGCACCGGGGAGCTGTTTTTT.